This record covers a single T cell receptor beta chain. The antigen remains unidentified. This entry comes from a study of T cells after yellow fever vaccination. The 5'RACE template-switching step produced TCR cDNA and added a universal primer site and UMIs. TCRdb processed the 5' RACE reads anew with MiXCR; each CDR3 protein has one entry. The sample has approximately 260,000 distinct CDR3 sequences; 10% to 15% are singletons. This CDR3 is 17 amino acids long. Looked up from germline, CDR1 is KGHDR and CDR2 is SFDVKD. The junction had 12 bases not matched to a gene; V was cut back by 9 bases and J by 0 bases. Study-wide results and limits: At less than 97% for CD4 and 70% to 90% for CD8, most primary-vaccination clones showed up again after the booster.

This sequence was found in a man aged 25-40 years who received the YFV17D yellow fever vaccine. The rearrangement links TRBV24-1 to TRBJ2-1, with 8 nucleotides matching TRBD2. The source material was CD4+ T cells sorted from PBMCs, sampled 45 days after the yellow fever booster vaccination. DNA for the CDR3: TGTGCCACCGCGGGGGGTCAAGGAATAAGCTCCTACAATGAGCAGTTCTTC. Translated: CATAGGQGISSYNEQFF.